This TCR beta chain comes out of a study of blood T cell repertoires in COVID-19. At the level of the study: Specimens from acute and convalescent COVID-19 originated in the United States, Italy and Spain. T cells, B-cell-depleted T cells, or PBMCs provided the cDNA or gDNA that served as material.

Study processing details: It was from reference gene primer amplification that nucleated cell counts were estimated. Measured with immunoSEQ multiplex PCR; TCRdb has only the in-frame clones, and not every one. V and J calls and clone size are copied from that table; D and trimming were computed from the DNA. Here the sample spans about 400,000 clones, more than 75% being singletons. This clone was detected only once. Trimming removed 0 bases from V and 0 bases from J, with 9 bases in between. Germline V CDR1 and CDR2: SGHRS, YFSETQ. The CDR3 is 15 residues long. Input material: peripheral blood. The chain combines TRBV5-1 with TRBJ1-2, with D hard to call. The TCR originated in a human donor in a cohort sampled during active COVID-19. The DNA for the CDR3 is TGCGCCAGCAGCTTGGGGGCCCAGGCTAACTATGGCTACACCTTC. Translating gives CASSLGAQANYGYTF.